Following are 30 T cell receptor beta chains from one sample sequenced in a study of blood T cell repertoires in COVID-19. Sequencing was performed with immunoSEQ multiplex PCR; in TCRdb, only in-frame clones are kept and a portion is missing. Found here are approximately 250,000 clones, under 90% of them singletons; the top ten hold around 9.1%. Material for sequencing was peripheral blood. These receptors were taken from a human donor in a cohort sampled during active COVID-19.

The chain links TRBV6-5 to TRBJ2-3, with 10 bases identical to TRBD2. Germline CDR1 and CDR2: MNHEY and SVGAGI. Losses at the gene ends were 8 bases for V and 3 bases for J; bases not matched to a gene: 8. The CDR3 loop spans 15 amino acids. The CDR3: CASYSSGGATDTQYF. CDR3 nucleotide sequence: TGTGCCAGCTACTCCAGCGGGGGGGCGACAGATACGCAGTATTTT.

The chain carries TRBV21-1 and TRBJ2-3; the D call in the table, TRBD2, was not verified against the DNA. TRBV21-1 is labeled a pseudogene. This CDR3 comprises 15 residues. CDR3 residues: CASSTWTSGGDTQYF. The CDR3 DNA is TGTGCCAGCAGCACCTGGACTAGCGGGGGAGATACGCAGTATTTT.

The V gene is TRBV18, the J gene TRBJ2-3; 14 nucleotides align to TRBD2. This CDR3 contains 16 residues. Per germline, CDR1 KGHSH and CDR2 LQKENI. J was trimmed by 5 bases and V by 0 bases; bases with no gene match: 1. Here the CDR3 DNA reads TGTGCCAGCTCACCACCCGGGACTAGCGGGAGAGATACGCAGTATTTT. Amino acid sequence: CASSPPGTSGRDTQYF. The variable domain in full, with the rest retrieved from reference TRBV18 and TRBJ2-3, is NAGVMQNPRHLVRRRGQEARLRCSPMKGHSHVYWYRQLPEEGLKFMVYLQKENIIDESGMPKERFSAEFPKEGPSILRIQQVVRGDSAAYFCASSPPGTSGRDTQYFGPGTRLTVL.

The rearrangement joins TRBV6-5 to TRBJ1-1, with D tentatively TRBD1 (5 bases). Germline CDR1 MNHEY, CDR2 SVGAGI. The CDR3 is 14 residues long. V was cut by 2 bases and J by 4 bases, with 11 bases left in between. CDR3 sequence: CASSYPWDFTEAFF. The CDR3 nucleotides are TGTGCCAGCAGTTACCCATGGGACTTCACTGAAGCTTTCTTT.

The chain couples TRBV10-1 to TRBJ2-7, with D perhaps matching TRBD2 (5 bases). The CDR3 is 17 amino acids. Trimming shortened V by 2 bases and J by 6 bases, and 23 bases separated the two germline ends. Germline CDR1 WNHNN, CDR2 SYGVQD (reference sequence). Here the CDR3 DNA reads TGCGCCAGCAGTGAGCCTCTGTGGGAGCAGCTTCGTTGCGAGCAGTACTTC. It encodes CASSEPLWEQLRCEQYF.

This sequence joins TRBV6-1 and TRBJ1-1; TRBD1 aligns across 10 bases. The CDR3 has 19 amino acids. Trimming at V came to 1 base and at J to 0 bases, leaving 11 bases not matched to a gene. CDR1 and CDR2 from the germline V gene are MNHNS and SASEGT. The CDR3 region is CASSEGYRDRGLMNTEAFF. DNA for the CDR3: TGTGCCAGCAGTGAAGGGTATAGGGACAGGGGACTTATGAACACTGAAGCTTTCTTT.

This chain joins TRBV24-1 and TRBJ2-5, with 9 bases matching TRBD1. CDR1 is KGHDR, CDR2 SFDVKD, per germline. With 7 bases clipped from V and 5 bases from J, the junction kept 4 bases outside the gene matches. The CDR3 is made up of 13 amino acids. The CDR3 here is CATRRTGDETQYF. DNA for the CDR3: TGTGCCACCAGGAGGACAGGGGACGAGACCCAGTACTTC.

This chain connects TRBV27 to TRBJ2-2, with 8 positions matching TRBD1. This CDR3 spans 16 amino acids. Germline V lookup: CDR1 MNHEY, CDR2 SMNVEV (reference sequence). Trimming took 3 bases from V and 2 from J; bases not matched to a gene: 5. In DNA form, the CDR3 reads TGTGCCAGCAGTTTGGGGGACAGGATAAACACCGGGGAGCTGTTTTTT. This sequence encodes CASSLGDRINTGELFF.

This chain links TRBV10-1 with TRBJ2-3; 7 nucleotides align to TRBD2. Germline values: CDR1 WNHNN, CDR2 SYGVQD (reference sequence). This CDR3 has 14 residues. The ends lost 5 bases at V and 6 bases at J; junction bases unmatched: 8. This chain's CDR3 is CASSRRGSMDTQYF. Written as DNA, the CDR3 is TGCGCCAGCAGTCGCCGCGGGAGCATGGATACGCAGTATTTT.

This clone was seen a few times. This chain joins TRBV6-5 and TRBJ2-2, with 15 bases matching TRBD2. V was pared by 6 bases and J by 7 bases, with 3 bases of the junction left unmatched. The CDR3 sequence is 15 residues long. Germline V gives CDR1 MNHEY, CDR2 SVGAGI. CDR3 loop: CASRGTSGRNGELFF. For the CDR3, the DNA is TGTGCCAGCAGAGGGACTAGCGGGAGGAACGGGGAGCTGTTTTTT.

This chain joins TRBV7-9 and TRBJ2-5; TRBD2 aligns across 9 bases. This CDR3 is 15 amino acids long. V lost 7 bases to trimming and J lost 4 bases; unmatched junction nucleotides: 10. The V gene's germline CDR1 is SEHNR and CDR2 FQNEAQ (reference sequence). The CDR3 reads CASTPAGGPAETQYF. The CDR3 nucleotides are TGTGCCAGCACTCCGGCGGGAGGGCCAGCAGAGACCCAGTACTTC. The full variable domain, with the rest looked up from reference TRBV7-9 and TRBJ2-5, is DTGVSQNPRHKITKRGQNVTFRCDPISEHNRLYWYRQTLGQGPEFLTYFQNEAQLEKSRLLSDRFSAERPKGSFSTLEIQRTEQGDSAMYLCASTPAGGPAETQYFGPGTRLLVL.

The chain links TRBV18 to TRBJ2-7; 7 nucleotides align to TRBD1. The trim removed 6 bases at V and 5 bases at J, leaving 13 bases unmatched. CDR3 length: 15 residues. The germline gives CDR1 KGHSH, CDR2 LQKENI. In DNA form, the CDR3 reads TGTGCCAGCTCTCCTGCAGGGGGTCTTTGGGACGAGCAGTACTTC. It specifies CASSPAGGLWDEQYF.

There are a few counts of this clone. The CDR3 spells CASSSGGREKLFF. CDR3 bases: TGTGCCAGCAGCTCGGGCGGGCGAGAAAAACTGTTTTTT. This rearrangement joins TRBV9 to TRBJ1-4, with D unresolved. The V gene lost 4 bases and the J gene lost 8 bases, with 12 bases spanning the gap. The CDR3 extends over 13 amino acids. Germline V CDR1 and CDR2: SGDLS, YYNGEE.

The rearrangement uses TRBV5-1 and TRBJ2-5; D might be TRBD2 (6 bases). Trimming left V 1 base short and J 6 bases short, with 13 bases between. CDR3 length: 14 amino acids. Germline values: CDR1 SGHRS, CDR2 YFSETQ. CDR3 sequence reads: CASSLWAGRKTQYF. The CDR3 coding sequence is TGCGCCAGCAGCTTGTGGGCAGGGAGGAAGACCCAGTACTTC.

J is TRBJ1-2 and V is TRBV5-1, with 7 nucleotides matching TRBD1. Germline values: CDR1 SGHRS, CDR2 YFSETQ. CDR3 length: 16 amino acids. V trimming: 5 bases; J trimming: 0 bases; junction bases outside the gene matches: 10. Here the CDR3 reads CASSFNGQASNYGYTF. For the CDR3, the DNA is TGCGCCAGCAGTTTCAACGGACAGGCTTCTAACTATGGCTACACCTTC.

The chain carries TRBV5-1 and TRBJ2-2; a weak D match, TRBD2 (7 bases). With 3 bases removed from V and 4 bases from J, the gap between germline ends came to 13 bases. This CDR3 has 15 residues. The germline V gene has CDR1 SGHRS and CDR2 YFSETQ. The chain's CDR3 is CASSSGGVPTGELFF. The DNA for the CDR3 is TGCGCCAGCAGCTCGGGGGGCGTCCCCACCGGGGAGCTGTTTTTT. The full variable domain, its missing parts supplied by reference TRBV5-1 and TRBJ2-2, is KAGVTQTPRYLIKTRGQQVTLSCSPISGHRSVSWYQQTPGQGLQFLFEYFSETQRNKGNFPGRFSGRQFSNSRSEMNVSTLELGDSALYLCASSSGGVPTGELFFGEGSRLTVL.

The chain employs TRBV2 and TRBJ1-1, with D maybe TRBD1 (5 bases). CDR1 and CDR2 (germline): SNHLY, FYNNEI. Trimming shortened V by 7 bases and J by 4 bases, and 16 bases separated the two germline ends. CDR3 length: 14 amino acids. The DNA for the CDR3 is TGTGCCAGCACCGAGAAGCTGGGGCGCACTGAAGCTTTCTTT. This gives the protein CASTEKLGRTEAFF.

The CDR3 loop is CASSSRDRADNEQFF. In DNA form, the CDR3 reads TGTGCCAGCAGCTCCCGGGACAGGGCCGACAATGAGCAGTTCTTC. The rearrangement links TRBV5-6 to TRBJ2-1, with 9 bases aligning to TRBD1. The CDR3 loop spans 15 amino acids. Germline lookup yields CDR1 SGHDT and CDR2 YYEEEE. V shed 3 bases and J 5 bases; nucleotides not matched to a gene: 6.

The J gene is TRBJ2-7, the V gene TRBV4-2, with TRBD1 matching over 7 bases. The CDR3 sequence is 14 residues long. V was clipped by 1 base and J by 3 bases; unmatched bases: 3. Germline CDR1 and CDR2: LGHNA and YNFKEQ. DNA for the CDR3: TGTGCCAGCAGCCAAGGGGGACAGAGCTACGAGCAGTACTTC. This encodes CASSQGGQSYEQYF.

The rearrangement uses TRBV7-9 and TRBJ1-1; D gene unclear. Germline assignment: CDR1 SEHNR and CDR2 FQNEAQ (reference sequence). The CDR3 covers 13 residues. Trimming shortened V by 2 bases and J by 3 bases, and 7 bases separated the two germline ends. The CDR3 here is CASSLMADTEAFF. The CDR3, as DNA: TGTGCCAGCAGCTTAATGGCGGACACTGAAGCTTTCTTT.

The chain employs TRBV11-2 and TRBJ2-5; TRBD1 aligns across 8 bases. There are 13 residues in the CDR3. Germline trimming cut 5 bases from V and 4 bases from J; bases unmatched to any gene: 3. Germline-derived CDR1 and CDR2 are SGHAT and FQNNGV. The CDR3 loop reads CASSRDRLETQYF. As DNA, the CDR3 is TGTGCCAGCAGCAGGGACAGGCTAGAGACCCAGTACTTC.

The J gene is TRBJ2-1, the V gene TRBV5-4, with 11 bases that match TRBD2. Germline V gives CDR1 SGHNT, CDR2 YYREEE (reference sequence). The CDR3 length is 15 residues. V was pared by 4 bases and J by 4 bases, with 4 bases of the junction left unmatched. In DNA form, the CDR3 reads TGTGCCAGCAGCAAGGGACTAGCGGATTACAATGAGCAGTTCTTC. This sequence encodes CASSKGLADYNEQFF.

The chain employs TRBV5-1 and TRBJ2-1; 7 bases map to TRBD2. J was trimmed by 9 bases and V by 5 bases; bases with no gene match: 8. Germline V gives CDR1 SGHRS, CDR2 YFSETQ. The CDR3 contains 13 residues. DNA of the CDR3: TGCGCCAGCAGTGGCGGGAGAGTCGCTGAGCAGTTCTTC. Protein sequence: CASSGGRVAEQFF.

This chain connects TRBV5-6 to TRBJ1-2; D remains unclear. V gave up 1 base and J gave up 8 bases, with 15 bases separating them. Per the germline V gene, CDR1 is SGHDT and CDR2 is YYEEEE. CDR3 length: 14 residues. The CDR3 bases are TGTGCCAGCAGCTTGAGTCGAGGGATCGGGGGCTACACCTTC. Its protein product is CASSLSRGIGGYTF.

This rearrangement joins TRBV3-1 (or the pseudogene TRBV3-2) to TRBJ2-3, with D tentatively TRBD2 (6 bases). Trimming shortened V by 4 bases and J by 3 bases, and 17 bases separated the two germline ends. From germline, CDR1 is LGHDT and CDR2 YNNKEL (reference sequence). The CDR3 is 16 residues long. This CDR3 reads CASSPNGGVATDTQYF. In DNA, the CDR3 is TGTGCCAGCAGCCCAAACGGGGGTGTTGCTACAGATACGCAGTATTTT.

The gene calls are TRBV9 and TRBJ1-2; D call uncertain. The ends were cut back, 0 bases at V and 4 bases at J, with 13 bases in the middle. This CDR3 is built from 15 residues. CDR1 SGDLS and CDR2 YYNGEE come from the germline V gene. CDR3 loop: CASSVEAVAAYGYTF. CDR3 coding DNA: TGTGCCAGCAGCGTAGAGGCAGTAGCCGCCTATGGCTACACCTTC.

The rearrangement links TRBV19 to TRBJ1-6; 9 bases map to TRBD1. Germline assignment: CDR1 LNHDA and CDR2 SQIVND (reference sequence). Trimming cost V 10 bases and J 9 bases; bases outside gene matches: 7. This CDR3 region has 13 residues. CDR3 sequence: CATRRDRASPLHF. For the CDR3, the DNA is TGTGCCACAAGAAGGGACAGGGCTTCACCCCTCCACTTT.

This clone appeared once. The chain recombines TRBV19 with TRBJ2-1; tentatively, D is TRBD2 (6 bases). In germline, CDR1 is LNHDA, CDR2 SQIVND (reference sequence). Deletions cut 8 bases from V and 2 bases from J, with 10 bases between. The CDR3 is 13 amino acids. CDR3 sequence reads: CASEEGPYNEQFF. Written as DNA, the CDR3 is TGTGCCAGTGAGGAGGGCCCCTACAATGAGCAGTTCTTC.

The chain recombines TRBV6-8 with TRBJ2-1; TRBD2 agrees at 7 bases. Trimming at V came to 6 bases and at J to 8 bases, leaving 7 bases not matched to a gene. CDR3 length: 13 residues. Germline lookup yields CDR1 MNHGY and CDR2 SAAAGT. The CDR3 DNA sequence: TGTGCCAGCAGCCGATGGGGGGGGGATGAGCAGTTCTTC. Protein product: CASSRWGGDEQFF.

The chain carries TRBV4-3 and TRBJ1-4; D perhaps matches TRBD1 (5 bases). Trimming took 0 bases from V and 6 from J, leaving 8 bases between them. The CDR3 has 14 amino acids. Germline V gene lookup returns CDR1 LGHNA and CDR2 YSLEER. CDR3 bases: TGCGCCAGCAGCCAAGAAGGCAGGGATGAAAAACTGTTTTTT. It yields the protein CASSQEGRDEKLFF.